The 14 T cell receptor beta chains below come from one sample, sequenced in a study of sequential checkpoint blockade in melanoma (dated by TCRdb to between 2018 and 2021). What this sample's treatment or condition label stands for: randomized to nivolumab then ipilimumab (arm A) or the reverse (arm B). Library prep was done by the immunoSEQ multiplex PCR assay. In its TCRdb copy, this immuneACCESS table keeps in-frame sequences only and misses some clones. Where compared with another copy, unresolved V genes explain less than half of these, and the others have no known cause. For this sample there are around 4,000 clones; roughly a fifth appear just once. The top ten clones comprise roughly a quarter of the sample. Sequenced here: tumor tissue (inferred from file names), sampled from a patient given nivolumab and ipilimumab in sequence. These receptors all come from a human donor with melanoma.

This clone showed up just a few times. CDR3 protein: CASSMSGGLTEAFF. The CDR3 DNA follows: TGTGCCAGTAGTATGTCCGGGGGCCTCACTGAAGCTTTCTTT. J is TRBJ1-1 and V is TRBV19; D is possibly TRBD1 (6 bases). V lost 3 bases and J 4 bases, leaving 12 bases between the germline ends. The CDR3 spans 14 residues. Germline CDR1 LNHDA, CDR2 SQIVND (reference sequence).

In this sample, this clone turned up a few times. This chain connects TRBV9 to TRBJ1-2; D may be TRBD1 (6 bases). Per the germline V gene, CDR1 is SGDLS and CDR2 is YYNGEE. V lost 3 bases and J lost 4, with 19 bases in between. The CDR3 covers 16 residues. The CDR3 spells CASSAQGGPLSYGYTF. In DNA form, the CDR3 reads TGTGCCAGCAGCGCCCAAGGGGGACCGCTGTCCTATGGCTACACCTTC.

J is TRBJ2-6 and V is TRBV15, with a weak D call TRBD2 (7 bases). Trimming removed 4 bases at V and 4 bases at J, with 23 bases between. Per germline, CDR1 LNHNV and CDR2 YYDKDF (reference sequence). This CDR3 region has 19 residues. The CDR3 sequence is CATSTGGGTTLLGANVLTF. CDR3 sequence (DNA): TGTGCCACCAGCACGGGGGGTGGGACAACACTCTTGGGGGCCAACGTCCTGACTTTC.

At least ten counts were recorded for this clone. This sequence joins TRBV1 and TRBJ2-3; whether TRBD1, the table's D call, matches the DNA was not checked. TRBV1 has pseudogene status. The CDR3 is 17 residues long. Here the CDR3 reads CASSEAGTGGVVDTQYF. DNA of the CDR3: TGCGCCAGCAGCGAAGCCGGGACAGGGGGAGTAGTAGATACGCAGTATTTT.

Judged by abundance, this clone is large. CDR3 in amino acids: CASSQETGTNEKELFF. The CDR3 nucleotides are TGTGCCAGCAGCCAGGAAACAGGGACGAATGAAAAGGAACTGTTTTTT. The V gene is TRBV14, the J gene TRBJ1-4, with TRBD1 as a possible D gene (6 bases). Trimming shortened V by 3 bases and J by 12 bases, and 23 bases separated the two germline ends. Per germline, CDR1 SGHDN and CDR2 FVKESK. The CDR3 has 16 amino acids.

Ten or more counts support this clone. The J gene is TRBJ2-5, the V gene TRBV11-3; D is ambiguous. The germline gives CDR1 SGHNT, CDR2 YENEEA. V lost 3 bases and J lost 3, with 11 bases in between. The CDR3 sequence is 14 residues long. The CDR3 DNA reads as TGTGCCAGCAGCTTGGTCGGCTACAAAGAGACCCAGTACTTC. This gives the protein CASSLVGYKETQYF.

This clone was observed a handful of times. This chain links TRBV9 with TRBJ2-2, with D perhaps matching TRBD2 (5 bases). Trimming removed 4 bases at V and 2 bases at J, with 9 bases between. Germline V lookup: CDR1 SGDLS, CDR2 YYNGEE. The length of the CDR3 is 14 residues. CDR3 DNA: TGTGCCAGCAGCCCCCGGGGAAACACCGGGGAGCTGTTTTTT. Protein: CASSPRGNTGELFF. Variable domain in full (rest from reference TRBV9 and TRBJ2-2): DSGVTQTPKHLITATGQRVTLRCSPRSGDLSVYWYQQSLDQGLQFLIQYYNGEERAKGNILERFSAQQFPDLHSELNLSSLELGDSALYFCASSPRGNTGELFFGEGSRLTVL.

Only a few counts were recorded for this clone. The rearrangement links TRBV6-8 to TRBJ2-5; the D is unclear. The ends were cut back, 0 bases at V and 1 base at J, with 15 bases in the middle. Germline values: CDR1 MNHGY, CDR2 SAAAGT. The CDR3 is made up of 17 amino acids. This CDR3 reads CASSYSSSGSLQETQYF. DNA of the CDR3: TGTGCCAGCAGTTACTCGTCGTCAGGCAGCCTCCAAGAGACCCAGTACTTC.

This clone has at least ten counts. Sequence at one end of the junction differs from germline and may be a read error. The V call is TRBV6-8, the J call TRBJ2-3, with 9 bases identical to TRBD1. The CDR3 extends over 15 amino acids. In germline, CDR1 is MNHGY, CDR2 SAAAGT. The CDR3 nucleotides are TGTGCCAGCAGTGACTCGGGACAGGGCGCAGATACGCAGTATTTT. Translating it yields CASSDSGQGADTQYF.

J is TRBJ1-5 and V is TRBV19, with 8 nucleotides matching TRBD1. Germline CDR1 and CDR2: LNHDA and SQIVND (reference sequence). The CDR3 contains 16 residues. J lost 8 bases, V lost 5 bases, and 14 bases had no gene match. The CDR3 DNA sequence: TGTGCCAGTAGTCCCGGGACAGGCGCAGCGATAAAGCCCCAGCATTTT. This gives the protein CASSPGTGAAIKPQHF. Drawing the rest from reference TRBV19 and TRBJ1-5, the complete variable domain is DGGITQSPKYLFRKEGQNVTLSCEQNLNHDAMYWYRQDPGQGLRLIYYSQIVNDFQKGDIAEGYSVSREKKESFPLTVTSAQKNPTAFYLCASSPGTGAAIKPQHFGDGTRLSIL.

DNA of the CDR3: TGCGCCAGCAGCTTGTTTGGGGACGAGGAGGGCTACACCTTC. It specifies CASSLFGDEEGYTF. The V gene is TRBV5-1, the J gene TRBJ1-2, with D maybe TRBD1 (5 bases). The CDR3 has 14 residues. Trimming removed 1 base from V and 8 bases from J, with 15 bases in between. The germline gives CDR1 SGHRS, CDR2 YFSETQ.

This clone was seen repeatedly, ten times or more. The chain links TRBV12-5 to TRBJ1-1, with 7 bases matching TRBD1. Looked up from germline, CDR1 is LGHNT and CDR2 is FRNRAP. This CDR3 comprises 13 residues. The CDR3 coding sequence is TGTGCCAGCCAACAGGGGCGGAACACTGAAGCTTTCTTT. This gives the protein CASQQGRNTEAFF.

This clone is medium-sized. The V and J genes are TRBV6-8 and TRBJ1-6; TRBD1 might be the D (5 bases). The V end lost 5 bases, the J end lost 6 bases, and 17 bases lay between the germline ends. The CDR3 runs 16 residues. CDR1 is MNHGY and CDR2 is SAAAGT in the germline V gene. The CDR3 loop reads CASSPGRDRSNSPLHF. The CDR3 region has the DNA TGTGCCAGCAGTCCCGGAAGGGACCGAAGTAATTCACCCCTCCACTTT.

V and J are TRBV9 and TRBJ2-1, with D possibly TRBD1 on 6 matching bases. V was shortened by 8 bases and J by 1 base, with 13 bases between the two germline ends. In germline, CDR1 is SGDLS, CDR2 YYNGEE. The CDR3 has 14 residues. CDR3 sequence (DNA): TGTGCCAGTACACAGGGTATGTCCTACAATGAGCAGTTCTTC. Its protein product is CASTQGMSYNEQFF.